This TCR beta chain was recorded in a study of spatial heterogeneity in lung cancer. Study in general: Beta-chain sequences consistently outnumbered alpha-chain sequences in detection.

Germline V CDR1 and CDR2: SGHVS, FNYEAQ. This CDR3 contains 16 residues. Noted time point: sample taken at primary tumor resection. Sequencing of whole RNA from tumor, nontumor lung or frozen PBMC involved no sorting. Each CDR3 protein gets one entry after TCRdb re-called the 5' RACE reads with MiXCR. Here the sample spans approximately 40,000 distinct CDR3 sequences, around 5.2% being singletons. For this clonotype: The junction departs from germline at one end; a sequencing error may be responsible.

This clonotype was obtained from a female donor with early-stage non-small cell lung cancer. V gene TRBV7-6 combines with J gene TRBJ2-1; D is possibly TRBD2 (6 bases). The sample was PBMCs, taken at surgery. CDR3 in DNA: TGTGCCAGCAGCTCCATTGCGGGGCAAACCTACAATGAGCAGATCTTC. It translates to CASSSIAGQTYNEQIF.